Listed below are T cell receptor beta chains from one sample, sequenced in a study of beta chain features in type 1 diabetes. The method was immunoSEQ multiplex PCR; TCRdb's version includes in-frame clones alone and lacks a portion of them. The table shows some 280,000 clones, with around an eighth occurring only once. Sequencing input: naive CD4+ T cells from blood. Receptor source: a man aged 30 to 39 with type 1 diabetes. Each CDR3 is given with its conserved first and last residue. D genes are given only for firm matches. The size field is filled for only some rows; it gives once, few, many or a size class.

d_call clone_size j_call v_call cdr3_aa cdr3_nt
. . TRBJ1-1 TRBV19 CASSNYGEAFF TGTGCCAGTAGCAACTATGGAGAAGCTTTCTTT
. few TRBJ2-7 TRBV30 CAWSGYEQYF TGTGCCTGGAGTGGTTACGAGCAGTACTTC
TRBD2 . TRBJ2-3 TRBV27 CASKTSGSTDTQYF TGTGCCAGCAAGACTAGCGGGAGCACAGATACGCAGTATTTT
TRBD2 . TRBJ2-7 TRBV2 CASSPRLATYEQYF TGTGCCAGCAGTCCCCGACTAGCCACTTACGAGCAGTACTTC
. few TRBJ2-2 TRBV4-2 CASSQDWGRGVNTGELFF TGTGCCAGCAGCCAAGATTGGGGGCGCGGAGTTAACACCGGGGAGCTGTTTTTT
TRBD2 few TRBJ2-7 TRBV5-1 CASSLLAGESGQYF TGCGCCAGCAGCTTACTAGCGGGAGAAAGCGGGCAGTACTTC
. . TRBJ2-6 TRBV6-6 CASSSDISGANVLTF TGTGCCAGCAGCTCCGACATCTCTGGGGCCAACGTCCTGACTTTC
TRBD1 few TRBJ2-1 TRBV6-1 CASSGRDRSYNEQFF TGTGCCAGCAGTGGCCGGGACAGATCCTACAATGAGCAGTTCTTC
TRBD1 few TRBJ2-3 TRBV7-2 CASSSDRVGDTQYF TGTGCCAGCAGCTCTGACAGGGTTGGGGATACGCAGTATTTT
TRBD2 few TRBJ2-1 TRBV27 CASKWIGTSGINEQFF TGTGCCAGCAAATGGATTGGGACTAGCGGGATCAATGAGCAGTTCTTC
TRBD2 few TRBJ2-5 TRBV30 CAWNPSGREETQYF TGTGCCTGGAACCCTAGCGGGAGGGAAGAGACCCAGTACTTC
TRBD1 few TRBJ1-5 TRBV7-9 CASSEGQGAGQPQHF TGTGCCAGCAGCGAGGGACAGGGGGCCGGGCAGCCCCAGCATTTT
. few TRBJ2-1 TRBV7-3 CASSLTAVPDNEQFF TGTGCCAGCAGCTTAACGGCGGTACCCGACAATGAGCAGTTCTTC
. . TRBJ1-1 TRBV7-2 CASSYRTGNTEAFF TGTGCCAGCAGCTACAGGACGGGGAACACTGAAGCTTTCTTT
TRBD1 . TRBJ1-2 TRBV10-3 CAISATGADGYTF TGTGCCATCAGTGCGACAGGGGCTGATGGCTACACCTTC
. few TRBJ2-7 TRBV30 CAWSVSLSYEQYF TGTGCCTGGAGTGTGAGTTTGTCCTACGAGCAGTACTTC
. few TRBJ1-5 TRBV30 CAWSVKDFQQPQHF TGTGCCTGGAGTGTAAAGGACTTTCAACAGCCCCAGCATTTT
. . TRBJ2-7 TRBV28 CASSLGAGMSYEQYF TGTGCCAGCAGTTTAGGTGCAGGGATGTCCTACGAGCAGTACTTC
. few TRBJ2-5 TRBV4-2 CASSQRLGVQETQYF TGTGCCAGCAGCCAACGACTCGGCGTCCAAGAGACCCAGTACTTC
TRBD2 few TRBJ2-1 TRBV6-5 CASSLAGVDYNEQFF TGTGCCAGCAGTCTAGCGGGAGTGGACTACAATGAGCAGTTCTTC
. few TRBJ1-5 TRBV4-2 CASSQETPGAGQPQHF TGTGCCAGCAGCCAAGAAACCCCAGGGGCGGGTCAGCCCCAGCATTTT
. . TRBJ2-2 TRBV27 CASSFSGELFF TGTGCCAGCAGTTTCAGCGGGGAGCTGTTTTTT
. . TRBJ2-3 TRBV7-3 CASSLDGRTDTQYF TGTGCCAGCAGCTTAGACGGGAGAACAGATACGCAGTATTTT
TRBD1 . TRBJ2-1 TRBV19 CASSPRSTGTFYNEQFF TGTGCCAGTAGTCCCCGATCGACAGGGACCTTCTACAATGAGCAGTTCTTC
. . TRBJ2-5 TRBV4-3 CASSQVVDPGETQYF TGCGCCAGCAGCCAAGTGGTTGACCCCGGGGAGACCCAGTACTTC
. . TRBJ2-7 TRBV30 CAWALSYEQYF TGTGCCTGGGCCCTGTCCTACGAGCAGTACTTC
TRBD1 . TRBJ1-5 TRBV5-1 CASSLGQGGQPQHF TGCGCCAGCAGCTTGGGACAGGGGGGGCAGCCCCAGCATTTT
TRBD1 few TRBJ1-2 TRBV28 CASSWDRDYGYTF TGTGCCAGCAGTTGGGACAGGGACTATGGCTACACCTTC
TRBD1 few TRBJ2-1 TRBV4-3 CASSQESTGAYNEQFF TGCGCCAGCAGCCAAGAGTCGACAGGGGCATACAATGAGCAGTTCTTC
TRBD1 few TRBJ1-1 TRBV7-2 CASSPPTGPELGTEAFF TGTGCCAGCAGCCCCCCGACAGGGCCTGAGTTGGGCACTGAAGCTTTCTTT
TRBD2 . TRBJ2-3 TRBV2 CASTYVGLAADTQYF TGTGCCAGCACGTACGTGGGACTAGCCGCAGATACGCAGTATTTT
TRBD2 few TRBJ2-1 TRBV11-2 CASSQTGLAGNEQFF TGTGCCAGCAGCCAAACGGGACTAGCGGGAAATGAGCAGTTCTTC
. few TRBJ2-5 TRBV5-6 CASSLGPESTPEHF TGTGCCAGCAGCCTAGGCCCTGAATCTACCCCCGAGCACTTC
TRBD2 few TRBJ2-1 TRBV2 CASNRLAGGEAEQFF TGTGCCAGCAACCGACTAGCGGGAGGAGAAGCGGAGCAGTTCTTC
TRBD2 . TRBJ2-7 TRBV7-2 CASRNRLAGTLEQYF TGTGCCAGCAGGAACCGACTAGCGGGTACCCTAGAGCAGTACTTC
. few TRBJ1-1 TRBV20-1 CSARDQGEAFF TGCAGTGCTAGAGATCAGGGGGAAGCTTTCTTT
. . TRBJ1-1 TRBV6-1 CASSEASWGAEAFF TGTGCCAGCAGTGAAGCGTCGTGGGGCGCTGAAGCTTTCTTT
. few TRBJ2-5 TRBV27 CASSPTTRETQYF TGTGCCAGCAGTCCCACGACCAGGGAGACCCAGTACTTC
. . TRBJ1-1 TRBV30 CAWRSGSDMNTEAFF TGTGCCTGGAGGTCGGGAAGTGATATGAACACTGAAGCTTTCTTT
. few TRBJ2-7 TRBV6-1 CASSTRASIPYEQYF TGTGCCAGCAGTACCCGAGCTAGCATCCCCTACGAGCAGTACTTC
. . TRBJ2-2 TRBV9 CASRSGSTGELFF TGTGCCAGCAGGTCCGGGAGCACCGGGGAGCTGTTTTTT
. few TRBJ2-7 TRBV18 CASSGPMGLSYEQYF TGTGCCAGCTCCGGACCAATGGGACTCTCCTACGAGCAGTACTTC
TRBD2 . TRBJ2-3 TRBV6-1 CASRPGTSGTDTQYF TGTGCCAGCCGCCCCGGGACTAGCGGCACAGATACGCAGTATTTT
TRBD1 few TRBJ2-1 TRBV29-1 CSVRDRAHRLGSDEQFF TGCAGCGTCCGGGACAGGGCCCATAGGCTCGGATCGGATGAGCAGTTCTTC
TRBD2 . TRBJ2-7 TRBV27 CASSPTGTSGYEQYF TGTGCCAGCAGTCCTACCGGGACTAGCGGTTACGAGCAGTACTTC
TRBD2 . TRBJ2-7 TRBV5-1 CASSLGTSGRTYEQYF TGCGCCAGCAGCTTGGGGACTAGCGGGAGGACCTACGAGCAGTACTTC
. . TRBJ2-2 TRBV6-5 CASSSTNTGELFF TGTGCCAGCTCATCCACAAACACCGGGGAGCTGTTTTTT
. . TRBJ2-3 TRBV9 CASSLPLGTQYF TGTGCCAGCAGCCTTCCCCTAGGTACGCAGTATTTT
TRBD1 . TRBJ2-1 TRBV19 CASSWDRGDYNEQFF TGTGCCAGTAGTTGGGACAGGGGAGATTACAATGAGCAGTTCTTC
. few TRBJ2-7 TRBV28 CASSFTGYEQYF TGTGCCAGCAGTTTTACGGGCTACGAGCAGTACTTC
. . TRBJ2-4 TRBV5-6 CASSDRDIQYF TGTGCCAGCAGCGACCGGGACATTCAGTACTTC
TRBD2 . TRBJ2-7 TRBV4-1 CASSQHGLAGDEQYF TGCGCCAGCAGCCAACACGGACTAGCGGGAGACGAGCAGTACTTC
. . TRBJ2-7 TRBV9 CASSAGQNSYEQYF TGTGCCAGCAGCGCTGGACAGAACTCCTACGAGCAGTACTTC